One and the same sample provided the 30 T cell receptor beta chains below, sequenced in a study of cytomegalovirus exposure and HLA in healthy donors. 60 Vbeta and 13 Jbeta primers were used in PCR. The repertoire was sequenced with immunoSEQ multiplex PCR; TCRdb's copy has only in-frame clones and lacks some. Here the sample spans around 120,000 clones, approximately 78% being singletons. Specimen: PBMCs. Source of these receptors: a woman aged 25 to 45 in good health and CMV-seropositive.

The chain carries TRBV9 and TRBJ1-3; no clear D gene. Germline V gene sequence: CDR1 SGDLS, CDR2 YYNGEE. V was shortened by 0 bases and J by 2 bases, with 9 bases between the two germline ends. This CDR3 comprises 15 residues. The CDR3 nucleotides are TGTGCCAGCAGCGTAGCTGGCAGGACTGGAAACACCATATATTTT. Translating it yields CASSVAGRTGNTIYF. The full variable domain, completed using reference TRBV9 and TRBJ1-3, is DSGVTQTPKHLITATGQRVTLRCSPRSGDLSVYWYQQSLDQGLQFLIQYYNGEERAKGNILERFSAQQFPDLHSELNLSSLELGDSALYFCASSVAGRTGNTIYFGEGSWLTVV.

This chain uses TRBV7-9 with TRBJ2-2; D is possibly TRBD1 (5 bases). CDR3 length: 11 amino acids. V lost 8 bases, J lost 5 bases, and 6 bases lay in between. The V gene's germline CDR1 is SEHNR and CDR2 FQNEAQ (reference sequence). The CDR3 DNA sequence: TGTGCCAGCGCAGGGACCGGGGAGCTGTTTTTT. Translating gives CASAGTGELFF.

With respect to this clone: Within the sample, other DNA sequences also encode this same CDR3. The rearrangement uses TRBV18 and TRBJ1-4, with no clear D. Germline CDR1 KGHSH, CDR2 LQKENI. V lost 3 bases and J lost 5, with 7 bases in between. The CDR3 contains 13 residues. This CDR3 is CASSPRENEKLFF. In DNA, the CDR3 is TGTGCCAGCTCACCCCGGGAGAATGAAAAACTGTTTTTT.

This chain links TRBV18 with TRBJ2-1; D is possibly TRBD1 (5 bases). Looked up from germline, CDR1 is KGHSH and CDR2 is LQKENI. With 2 bases removed from V and 0 bases from J, the gap between germline ends came to 11 bases. This CDR3 spans 16 amino acids. The CDR3 is CASSPRDRSSYNEQFF. As DNA, the CDR3 is TGTGCCAGCTCACCAAGAGACAGAAGCTCCTACAATGAGCAGTTCTTC. The full variable domain, completed using reference TRBV18 and TRBJ2-1, is NAGVMQNPRHLVRRRGQEARLRCSPMKGHSHVYWYRQLPEEGLKFMVYLQKENIIDESGMPKERFSAEFPKEGPSILRIQQVVRGDSAAYFCASSPRDRSSYNEQFFGPGTRLTVL.

This rearrangement joins TRBV6-4 to TRBJ2-3; 10 bases line up with TRBD2. Germline assignment: CDR1 MRHNA and CDR2 SNTAGT. The CDR3 is 18 residues long. The trim removed 6 bases at V and 0 bases at J, leaving 12 bases unmatched. CDR3 in amino acids: CASSISGGSAGSTDTQYF. The CDR3 DNA reads as TGTGCCAGCAGCATTAGCGGGGGGTCGGCGGGAAGCACAGATACGCAGTATTTT.

The chain employs TRBV21-1 and TRBJ2-7; the table calls TRBD1, which could not be checked here. TRBV21-1 represents a pseudogene. The CDR3 is 13 residues long. The CDR3 coding sequence is TGTGCCAGCAGCAAATGGTCCAGGGACGAGCAGTACTTC. It encodes CASSKWSRDEQYF.

This sequence joins TRBV10-3 and TRBJ2-3; maybe TRBD1 (6 bases). The CDR3 is 14 amino acids. V lost 5 bases and J 5 bases, leaving 14 bases between the germline ends. CDR1 and CDR2 (germline): ENHRY, SYGVKD. The CDR3, as DNA: TGTGCCATCAGTCGACAGGCGAACGGAGATACGCAGTATTTT. It codes for CAISRQANGDTQYF.

This chain connects TRBV7-6 to TRBJ2-1; the D gene is possibly TRBD2 (6 bases). The CDR3 has 16 residues. Germline V CDR1 and CDR2: SGHVS, FNYEAQ. V lost 4 bases and J 4 bases, leaving 17 bases between the germline ends. The CDR3 here is CASSSSQGSGYNEQFF. The CDR3 region has the DNA TGTGCCAGCAGCTCCTCTCAGGGTAGCGGATACAATGAGCAGTTCTTC.

The rearrangement uses TRBV28 and TRBJ1-5, with D possibly being TRBD1 (5 bases). V was trimmed by 0 bases and J by 5 bases, leaving 11 bases between them. The CDR3 is 15 amino acids. CDR1 and CDR2 from the germline V gene are MDHEN and SYDVKM. CDR3 in amino acids: CASSLWQGGDQPQHF. The CDR3 coding sequence is TGTGCCAGCAGTTTATGGCAGGGAGGTGATCAGCCCCAGCATTTT.

This clone has just a few counts. This chain links TRBV28 with TRBJ1-2; no firm D call. Trimming shortened V by 5 bases and J by 4 bases, and 14 bases separated the two germline ends. Germline V gene lookup returns CDR1 MDHEN and CDR2 SYDVKM. This CDR3 has 14 residues. CDR3 in amino acids: CASSVGSAAYGYTF. Here the CDR3 DNA reads TGTGCCAGCAGTGTTGGGTCAGCGGCCTATGGCTACACCTTC.

Only a few counts were recorded for this clone. The chain has TRBV5-6 and TRBJ1-1, with TRBD1 matching 7 bases. From germline, CDR1 is SGHDT and CDR2 YYEEEE. The CDR3 extends over 16 amino acids. The trim removed 0 bases at V and 2 bases at J, leaving 7 bases unmatched. This chain's CDR3 is CASSLANRGYNTEAFF. CDR3 DNA sequence: TGTGCCAGCAGCTTGGCGAACAGGGGTTACAACACTGAAGCTTTCTTT. Together with reference TRBV5-6 and TRBJ1-1, the CDR3 gives the full variable domain: DAGVTQSPTHLIKTRGQQVTLRCSPKSGHDTVSWYQQALGQGPQFIFQYYEEEERQRGNFPDRFSGHQFPNYSSELNVNALLLGDSALYLCASSLANRGYNTEAFFGQGTRLTVV.

J is TRBJ2-1 and V is TRBV10-3, with 7 bases fitting TRBD2. The V gene's germline CDR1 is ENHRY and CDR2 SYGVKD. This CDR3 region has 11 residues. J gave up 9 bases and V 7 bases, and 3 bases lay outside the gene matches. In DNA form, the CDR3 reads TGTGCCATCAAGTCGGGGGGTGAGCAGTTCTTC. Its translation: CAIKSGGEQFF.

The J gene is TRBJ2-1, the V gene TRBV4-3; 11 bases are a match to TRBD2. Unmatched junction bases numbered 2, after V lost 0 bases and J lost 7 bases. Looked up from germline, CDR1 is LGHNA and CDR2 is YSLEER. The CDR3 is 15 residues long. CDR3 sequence (DNA): TGCGCCAGCAGCCAAGATAGCGGGGGGGCAAATGAGCAGTTCTTC. Translation: CASSQDSGGANEQFF.

The CDR3 sequence: CASSLTVNLAGNTIYF. DNA of the CDR3: TGTGCCAGCAGCCTAACGGTTAATCTAGCTGGAAACACCATATATTTT. This chain links TRBV7-2 with TRBJ1-3, with D unresolved. Germline assignment: CDR1 SGHTA and CDR2 FQGNSA. The CDR3 extends over 16 amino acids. V lost 5 bases, J lost 2 bases, and 16 bases lay in between.

CDR3 in DNA: TGTGCCAGCAGCCGCCCCCCGTGGCAGGGCAACCACGAGCAGTACTTC. Its translation: CASSRPPWQGNHEQYF. The gene calls are TRBV7-2 and TRBJ2-7; D possibly corresponds to TRBD1 (5 bases). V lost 5 bases, J lost 5 bases, and 22 bases lay in between. The CDR3 spans 16 residues. Germline V gene data show CDR1 as SGHTA and CDR2 as FQGNSA.

This sequence joins TRBV9 and TRBJ2-1; 11 bases fit TRBD2. After removal of 0 bases from V and 8 bases from J, the junction contained 13 bases not matched to a gene. From germline, CDR1 is SGDLS and CDR2 YYNGEE. The CDR3 runs to 18 residues. CDR3 in amino acids: CASSVAGGATSGVYEQFF. CDR3 DNA: TGTGCCAGCAGCGTAGCTGGTGGTGCGACTAGCGGGGTCTATGAGCAGTTCTTC.

V and J are TRBV7-3 and TRBJ1-2; TRBD1 agrees at 11 bases. This CDR3 region has 14 residues. Germline trimming cut 6 bases from V and 6 bases from J; bases unmatched to any gene: 6. The V gene's germline CDR1 is SGHTA and CDR2 FQGTGA. This chain's CDR3 is CASSWTGGGDGYTF. For the CDR3, the DNA is TGTGCCAGCAGTTGGACAGGGGGCGGAGATGGCTACACCTTC.

V is TRBV4-1 and J is TRBJ1-1, with TRBD1 matching 7 bases. This CDR3 comprises 15 residues. CDR1 is MGHRA and CDR2 is YSYEKL in the germline V gene. Trimming at V came to 2 bases and at J to 1 base, leaving 4 bases not matched to a gene. The DNA for the CDR3 is TGCGCCAGCAGCCAACCCGGACAGGCGAACACTGAAGCTTTCTTT. Amino acid sequence: CASSQPGQANTEAFF.

The rearrangement joins TRBV6-6 to TRBJ1-5, with TRBD1 matching 7 bases. The CDR3 covers 15 residues. CDR1 MNHNY and CDR2 SVGAGI come from the germline V gene (reference sequence). V lost 7 bases and J lost 5; bases outside the gene matches: 11. As DNA, the CDR3 is TGTGCCAGCAAAGGACAGGCGTCATTGTATCAGCCCCAGCATTTT. Translation: CASKGQASLYQPQHF.

Only one count was recorded for this clone. This chain joins TRBV6-1 and TRBJ1-4, with 7 bases matching TRBD1. This CDR3 is built from 15 residues. Looked up from germline, CDR1 is MNHNS and CDR2 is SASEGT. The ends lost 4 bases at V and 8 bases at J; junction bases unmatched: 10. In DNA, the CDR3 is TGTGCCAGCAGTGGAGAAAGAGGGGGCGGCGAAAAACTGTTTTTT. This sequence encodes CASSGERGGGEKLFF.

Written as DNA, the CDR3 is TGCGCCAGCAGCACCCAGGGACAGGGAATCTACGAGCAGTACTTC. Its translation: CASSTQGQGIYEQYF. The V gene is TRBV5-1, the J gene TRBJ2-7; TRBD1 matches 9 bases. The CDR3 covers 15 residues. The ends lost 4 bases at V and 3 bases at J; junction bases unmatched: 8. Germline V CDR1 and CDR2: SGHRS, YFSETQ.

The gene calls are TRBV5-5 and TRBJ1-5; TRBD1 might be the D (5 bases). CDR1 SGHKS and CDR2 YYEKEE come from the germline V gene (reference sequence). This CDR3 region has 16 residues. Trimming took 0 bases from V and 7 from J, leaving 17 bases between them. As DNA, the CDR3 is TGTGCCAGCAGCTTGGGGGGCGGGGCCTACCTACAGCCCCAGCATTTT. This translates into CASSLGGGAYLQPQHF.

The chain has TRBV27 and TRBJ1-1; 7 nucleotides match TRBD1. Looked up from germline, CDR1 is MNHEY and CDR2 is SMNVEV (reference sequence). V trimming: 8 bases; J trimming: 3 bases; junction bases outside the gene matches: 6. The CDR3 consists of 13 residues. The CDR3 DNA reads TGTGCCAGCTCCCTAGACAGGGACACTGAAGCTTTCTTT. Amino acids: CASSLDRDTEAFF.

The V and J genes are TRBV28 and TRBJ2-1; 9 bases match TRBD1. Germline V lookup: CDR1 MDHEN, CDR2 SYDVKM. The CDR3 sequence is 16 residues long. V gave up 6 bases and J gave up 1 base; unmatched junction bases: 7. CDR3 sequence reads: CASRWDRVSSYNEQFF. The CDR3 nucleotides read TGTGCCAGCAGGTGGGACAGGGTTTCATCCTACAATGAGCAGTTCTTC.

The chain employs TRBV27 and TRBJ2-7; weak D call: TRBD1 (6 bases). Germline CDR1 and CDR2: MNHEY and SMNVEV (reference sequence). The CDR3 covers 15 residues. Trimming pared 5 bases from V and 2 bases from J, leaving 16 bases between. The CDR3 region has the DNA TGTGCCAGCAGTAAAGGACAGTTCCAACCCTACGAGCAGTACTTC. Its translation is CASSKGQFQPYEQYF.

The rearrangement links TRBV2 to TRBJ2-1, with 10 bases that match TRBD2. This CDR3 comprises 15 residues. Trimming at V came to 4 bases and at J to 2 bases, leaving 2 bases not matched to a gene. Germline CDR1 is SNHLY and CDR2 is FYNNEI. CDR3 sequence (DNA): TGTGCCAGCAGTGCCGGACTAGCGGCCTACAATGAGCAGTTCTTC. Protein product: CASSAGLAAYNEQFF.

The chain couples TRBV4-3 to TRBJ2-7; D ambiguous. Trimming stripped 5 bases from V and 0 bases from J, with 14 bases between. Germline lookup yields CDR1 LGHNA and CDR2 YSLEER. The length of the CDR3 is 15 residues. The CDR3 region has the DNA TGCGCCAGCAGCATCTTGTGGTTGAGCTCCTACGAGCAGTACTTC. It encodes CASSILWLSSYEQYF.

The chain has TRBV25-1 and TRBJ2-3, with D possibly TRBD2 on 7 matching bases. The CDR3 length is 15 residues. Trimming stripped 6 bases from V and 1 base from J, with 14 bases between. The germline V gene has CDR1 MGHDK and CDR2 SYGVNS. Here the CDR3 DNA reads TGTGCCAGCAGCCGACGGGGGGCCCGCACAGATACGCAGTATTTT. Translating gives CASSRRGARTDTQYF.

Concerning this clone itself: Other DNA sequences within the sample encode an identical CDR3. CDR3 sequence: CASSLGGGSSYEQYF. DNA for the CDR3: TGCGCCAGCAGCTTAGGGGGGGGAAGCTCCTACGAGCAGTACTTC. J is TRBJ2-7 and V is TRBV5-1; the D gene is possibly TRBD2 (7 bases). V lost 2 bases and J lost 0, with 12 bases in between. Germline lookup yields CDR1 SGHRS and CDR2 YFSETQ. The CDR3 spans 15 residues. The whole variable domain, filled in from reference TRBV5-1 and TRBJ2-7, reads KAGVTQTPRYLIKTRGQQVTLSCSPISGHRSVSWYQQTPGQGLQFLFEYFSETQRNKGNFPGRFSGRQFSNSRSEMNVSTLELGDSALYLCASSLGGGSSYEQYFGPGTRLTVT.

This clone was counted only a few times. V and J are TRBV27 and TRBJ2-7, with TRBD1 identical over 8 bases. This CDR3 is built from 16 residues. V shed 8 bases and J 5 bases; nucleotides not matched to a gene: 17. CDR1 MNHEY and CDR2 SMNVEV come from the germline V gene (reference sequence). CDR3 region: CASGPRSGQGANEQYF. CDR3 sequence (DNA): TGTGCCAGCGGTCCCCGGTCAGGTCAGGGGGCCAACGAGCAGTACTTC.